The present TCR beta chain was sequenced within a study of cytomegalovirus exposure and HLA in healthy donors. The primer mix had 60 Vbeta and 13 Jbeta primers. Sequenced by immunoSEQ multiplex PCR; TCRdb stores in-frame clones only, minus some. The data contain approximately 160,000 clones, approximately 71% of them singletons. General observations from the study: According to the study, 150 to 200 TCR beta chains were cytomegalovirus-associated. V- and J-gene trimming of TCR beta was linked (in a later analysis) to a missense DCLRE1C variant.

CDR1 and CDR2 from the germline V gene are MDHEN and SYDVKM. The CDR3 has 14 residues. V trimming: 3 bases; J trimming: 9 bases; junction bases outside the gene matches: 5. Turning to this clone: The target antigen is unknown.

The sequenced material came from PBMCs. The chain carries TRBV28 and TRBJ1-6; 7 bases are shared with TRBD1. The receptor was isolated from a man aged 50 to 60 in good health and CMV-seronegative. In DNA form, the CDR3 reads TGTGCCAGCAGTTTTGGGGACAGAAGTTCACCCCTCCACTTT. It specifies CASSFGDRSSPLHF.